This T cell receptor beta chain was recovered during a study of blood T cells in healthy people across ages. Background on the study: Per two T cells, about one barcoded beta molecule was captured through template switching.

Trimming removed 7 bases from V and 0 bases from J; junction bases left unmatched: 8. Looked up from germline, CDR1 is SGHTA and CDR2 is FQGNSA. The CDR3 extends over 16 amino acids. This clonotype occurred many times. Combining a sample-barcoded 5' primer with a J-beta primer mix, a second PCR ran for about 6 to 11 cycles. In TCRdb, the 5' RACE reads were re-called with MiXCR into one record per CDR3 protein. The repertoire holds around 1,800,000 distinct CDR3 sequences, with about 39% as singletons. The sample comprised blood. The receptor's source is a human donor in good health. The chain employs TRBV7-2 and TRBJ2-1, with 8 bases identical to TRBD2. CDR3 DNA sequence: TGTGCCAGCACCCGGACTAGCCGCCTCTCCTACAATGAGCAGTTCTTC. The encoded protein is CASTRTSRLSYNEQFF.